These 16 T cell receptor beta chains came from one sample sequenced in a study of blood T cell repertoires in COVID-19. The repertoire was sequenced with immunoSEQ multiplex PCR; TCRdb's copy has only in-frame clones and lacks some. The sample holds about 220,000 clones, roughly 88% seen once. Source material: PBMCs or T cells enriched from blood (not recorded which). These receptors were taken from a middle-aged woman with acute COVID-19.

V usage is TRBV27 and J usage is TRBJ2-7; D unclear. Trimming took 4 bases from V and 0 from J, leaving 13 bases between them. The CDR3 consists of 15 residues. Germline loops: CDR1 MNHEY, CDR2 SMNVEV (reference sequence). The CDR3 spells CASSSFSAGSYEQYF. The CDR3, as DNA: TGTGCCAGCAGTTCGTTTTCGGCAGGCTCCTACGAGCAGTACTTC.

V is TRBV29-1 and J is TRBJ2-5, with TRBD2 matching over 9 bases. The CDR3 spans 14 residues. Trimming at V came to 3 bases and at J to 4 bases, leaving 6 bases not matched to a gene. CDR1 is SQVTM, CDR2 ANQGSEA, per germline. Written as DNA, the CDR3 is TGCAGCGTTGATGGGGCTAGCGGGATAGAGACCCAGTACTTC. Amino acids: CSVDGASGIETQYF.

The rearrangement links TRBV9 to TRBJ1-4; D might be TRBD1 (5 bases). Germline V CDR1 and CDR2: SGDLS, YYNGEE. The CDR3 sequence is 15 residues long. The ends were cut back, 3 bases at V and 8 bases at J, with 17 bases in the middle. CDR3 sequence reads: CASSDPGPGGEKLFF. As DNA, the CDR3 is TGTGCCAGCAGCGATCCAGGGCCGGGGGGAGAAAAACTGTTTTTT.

The J gene is TRBJ2-7, the V gene TRBV2, with D unclear. Trimming stripped 9 bases from V and 2 bases from J, with 11 bases between. The CDR3 is 12 amino acids. Germline V gene data show CDR1 as SNHLY and CDR2 as FYNNEI. Here the CDR3 DNA reads TGTGCCAGGCGACTTCGAACCTACGAGCAGTACGTC. Translating gives CARRLRTYEQYV.

The rearrangement joins TRBV19 to TRBJ1-5, with TRBD1 identical over 9 bases. Unmatched junction bases numbered 2, after V lost 2 bases and J lost 6 bases. The CDR3 spans 14 residues. Per germline, CDR1 LNHDA and CDR2 SQIVND (reference sequence). The CDR3: CASSITGGGQPQHF. The CDR3 DNA reads TGTGCCAGTAGTATAACAGGGGGCGGTCAGCCCCAGCATTTT.

The chain combines TRBV7-3 with TRBJ1-1, with 11 bases matching TRBD1. CDR1 is SGHTA and CDR2 is FQGTGA in the germline V gene. V was pared by 5 bases and J by 4 bases, with 6 bases of the junction left unmatched. CDR3 size: 15 residues. The CDR3 is CASSPGQGAFTEAFF. The CDR3 region has the DNA TGTGCCAGCAGCCCCGGACAGGGGGCGTTCACTGAAGCTTTCTTT.

The chain carries TRBV25-1 and TRBJ1-1, with 7 bases aligning to TRBD1. V lost 0 bases to trimming and J lost 5 bases; unmatched junction nucleotides: 6. The CDR3 has 15 amino acids. Germline V CDR1 and CDR2: MGHDK, SYGVNS. The CDR3 DNA sequence: TGTGCCAGCAGTGAATACCCAAAGGGGGCAACTGAAGCTTTCTTT. Translated, it gives CASSEYPKGATEAFF.

The chain uses TRBV3-1 (or the pseudogene TRBV3-2) and TRBJ1-4; 8 bases are shared with TRBD1. CDR3 length equals 15 residues. Germline V gives CDR1 LGHDT, CDR2 YNNKEL (reference sequence). Unmatched junction bases numbered 8, after V lost 4 bases and J lost 7 bases. In nucleotides, the CDR3 is TGTGCCAGCAGCCCGATGACAGGGGAGGGTGAAAAACTGTTTTTT. It specifies CASSPMTGEGEKLFF.

This clone was found once. The rearrangement joins TRBV5-5 to TRBJ2-7, with 7 bases fitting TRBD1. The CDR3 loop spans 14 amino acids. J lost 3 bases, V lost 4 bases, and 7 bases had no gene match. CDR1 is SGHKS, CDR2 YYEKEE, per germline (reference sequence). DNA for the CDR3: TGTGCCAGCAGCCCCTGGGACAGCGTCTACGAGCAGTACTTC. Its translation is CASSPWDSVYEQYF. The full variable domain, in which reference TRBV5-5 and TRBJ2-7 provide the parts outside the CDR3, is DAGVTQSPTHLIKTRGQQVTLRCSPISGHKSVSWYQQVLGQGPQFIFQYYEKEERGRGNFPDRFSARQFPNYSSELNVNALLLGDSALYLCASSPWDSVYEQYFGPGTRLTVT.

For the CDR3, the DNA is TGTGCCAGCAGCTTGGGCCGGACAGGGGCGAACTATGGCTACACCTTC. This gives the protein CASSLGRTGANYGYTF. The chain uses TRBV5-8 and TRBJ1-2; 9 bases are a match to TRBD1. With V trimmed by 0 bases and J by 2 bases, 5 bases remained unmatched. The CDR3 loop spans 16 amino acids. Germline lookup yields CDR1 SGHTS and CDR2 YDEGEE.

The CDR3 loop reads CASSTRGQGFSPLHF. The CDR3 bases are TGTGCCAGCAGCACGCGGGGACAGGGTTTTTCACCCCTCCACTTT. The chain joins TRBV5-4 to TRBJ1-6; 9 bases map to TRBD1. This CDR3 is built from 15 residues. V dropped 4 bases and J dropped 9; count of bases not matched to a gene: 8. The germline CDR1 and CDR2 sequences are SGHNT and YYREEE (reference sequence).

The chain joins TRBV7-9 to TRBJ2-3; no definite D call. This CDR3 is 15 amino acids long. Germline V gives CDR1 SEHNR, CDR2 FQNEAQ (reference sequence). V lost 1 base and J 6 bases, leaving 14 bases between the germline ends. CDR3 coding DNA: TGTGCCAGCAGCTTAGTGGCTAACCCAGCGGATACGCAGTATTTT. Its protein is CASSLVANPADTQYF.

V usage is TRBV7-6 and J usage is TRBJ1-1, with D possibly TRBD1 on 6 matching bases. Germline lookup yields CDR1 SGHVS and CDR2 FNYEAQ. This CDR3 has 17 amino acids. Trimming removed 4 bases at V and 5 bases at J, with 23 bases between. Here the CDR3 DNA reads TGTGCCAGCAGCTCAACGGTGGCAGGGGTGCTTGGTACTGAAGCTTTCTTT. It yields the protein CASSSTVAGVLGTEAFF.

This clone came up once. The V call is TRBV25-1, the J call TRBJ1-2; D is possibly TRBD1 (6 bases). V shed 5 bases and J shed 8 bases, with 21 bases lying between them. The CDR3 consists of 15 residues. In germline, CDR1 is MGHDK, CDR2 SYGVNS. CDR3 sequence: CASSQLSTGLLGYTF. The CDR3 DNA is TGTGCCAGCAGTCAGCTAAGTACAGGGCTGTTGGGCTACACCTTC.

The chain links TRBV19 to TRBJ2-7; TRBD2 might be the D (6 bases). Germline V gene sequence: CDR1 LNHDA, CDR2 SQIVND (reference sequence). The V gene lost 3 bases and the J gene lost 2 bases, with 11 bases spanning the gap. The CDR3 totals 14 residues. The CDR3 coding sequence is TGTGCCAGTAGTATCCGGGACTTTACCTACGAGCAGTACTTC. Amino acid sequence: CASSIRDFTYEQYF.

This clone came up many times. The genes are TRBV19 and TRBJ2-1; 9 bases are shared with TRBD1. The V gene's germline CDR1 is LNHDA and CDR2 SQIVND (reference sequence). J was trimmed by 6 bases and V by 1 base; bases with no gene match: 4. The CDR3 is 15 amino acids. Written as DNA, the CDR3 is TGTGCCAGTAGTATAGGGGACAGGGCGGGCAATGAGCAGTTCTTC. Its translation: CASSIGDRAGNEQFF.